The clone carrying this TCR beta chain has only one observation. Its antigen is currently unknown. Vbeta (60) and Jbeta (13) primers were used in the PCR. Libraries were prepared by immunoSEQ multiplex PCR; TCRdb keeps only in-frame clonotypes and omits some of them. The repertoire has 150,000 to 200,000 clones, approximately 80% of them found once; the top ten carry roughly 10%. The sample belongs to a study of cytomegalovirus exposure and HLA in healthy donors. Study-wide results and caveats: With DRB1 most and HLA-C fewest, TCR association rates differed between HLA loci in a later analysis. Donors were assumed by presence/absence analyses to have roughly uniform sequencing depth.

The sequenced sample was PBMCs. The source is a man between 18 and 29 years old in good health and CMV-seropositive.

The chain's CDR3 is CASSISGGDQPQHF. In DNA, the CDR3 is TGTGCCAGTAGTATTTCAGGGGGCGATCAGCCCCAGCATTTT. This rearrangement joins TRBV19 to TRBJ1-5; 8 positions agree with TRBD1. The CDR3 covers 14 residues. The V segment lost 3 bases and the J segment 5 bases; nucleotides outside the gene matches: 3. Germline CDR1 is LNHDA and CDR2 is SQIVND (reference sequence).